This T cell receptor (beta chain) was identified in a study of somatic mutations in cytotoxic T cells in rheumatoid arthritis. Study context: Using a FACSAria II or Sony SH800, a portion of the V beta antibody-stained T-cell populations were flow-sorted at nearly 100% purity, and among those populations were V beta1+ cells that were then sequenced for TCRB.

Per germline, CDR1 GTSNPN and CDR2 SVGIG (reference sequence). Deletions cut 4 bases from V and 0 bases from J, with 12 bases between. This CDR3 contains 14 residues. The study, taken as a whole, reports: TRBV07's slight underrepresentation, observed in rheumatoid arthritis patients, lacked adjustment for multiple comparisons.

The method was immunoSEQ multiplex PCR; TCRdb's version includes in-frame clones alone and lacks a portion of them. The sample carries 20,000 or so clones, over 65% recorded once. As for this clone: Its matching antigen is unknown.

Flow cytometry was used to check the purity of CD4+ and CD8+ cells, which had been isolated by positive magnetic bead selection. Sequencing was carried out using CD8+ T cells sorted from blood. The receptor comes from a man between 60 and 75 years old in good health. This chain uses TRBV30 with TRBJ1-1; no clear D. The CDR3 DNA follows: TGTGCCTGGAAAGCGGGGTACATGAACACTGAAGCTTTCTTT. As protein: CAWKAGYMNTEAFF.